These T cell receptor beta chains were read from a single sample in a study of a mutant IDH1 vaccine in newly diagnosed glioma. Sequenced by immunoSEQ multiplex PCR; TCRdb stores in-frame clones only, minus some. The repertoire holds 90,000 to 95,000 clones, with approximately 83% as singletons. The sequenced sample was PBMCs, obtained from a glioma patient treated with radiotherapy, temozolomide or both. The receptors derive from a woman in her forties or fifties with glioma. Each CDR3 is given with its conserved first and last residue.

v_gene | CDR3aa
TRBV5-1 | CASSLDQDTEAFF
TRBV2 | CASQSLPPSSTIYF
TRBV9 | CASSVGLAGGSVPYEQYF
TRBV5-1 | CASSSDPGLAKFF
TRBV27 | CASSPDRAHTEAFF
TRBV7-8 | CASSRLVISGNTIYF
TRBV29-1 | CSVDGGNTGELFF
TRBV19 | CASSSTGSNQPQHF
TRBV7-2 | CASSLVGSGGWDTQYF
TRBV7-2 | CASSQQQGVNQPQHF
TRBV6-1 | CASSEKTNTEAFF
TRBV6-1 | CASSATTGKGEQYF
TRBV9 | CASSVSSGGATGELFF
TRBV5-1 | CASKAGGVAEAFF
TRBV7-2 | CASRDQGSEQYF
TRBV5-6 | CASSLEGNTEAFF
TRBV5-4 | CASSLADFSDTIYF
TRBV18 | CASSPAGQPKNIQYF
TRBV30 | CAWSVGTGLGGYTF
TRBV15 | CATSPGGVNSPLHF
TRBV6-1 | CASSEGGFPNQPQHF
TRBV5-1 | CASSPGQGWVYEQYF